A single sample is the source of the 10 T cell receptor beta chains below, sequenced in a study of T-cell memory formation after mild COVID-19. In TCRdb, the 5' RACE reads were re-called with MiXCR into one record per CDR3 protein. The sample has about 400,000 distinct CDR3 sequences; over 13% are singletons. Sample: PBMCs or a T cell subset sorted from them (not recorded which). Receptor source: a man aged 18 to 29 who had mild COVID-19 (a few samples of this study predate the infection). Cell type and time point are not known.

This clonotype was counted between two and nine times. This chain joins TRBV7-2 and TRBJ2-3; TRBD2 matches at 8 bases. This CDR3 region has 18 residues. The V segment lost 2 bases and the J segment 4 bases; nucleotides outside the gene matches: 14. Germline V gene lookup returns CDR1 SGHTA and CDR2 FQGNSA. CDR3 in amino acids: CASSLPGLATSGADTQYF. The CDR3 DNA is TGTGCCAGCAGCTTACCGGGACTGGCAACTAGCGGCGCAGATACGCAGTATTTT.

This clonotype was seen at least ten times. The chain carries TRBV7-2 and TRBJ2-5; possibly TRBD1 or TRBD2 for D (5 bases each). This CDR3 is built from 13 residues. The germline V gene has CDR1 SGHTA and CDR2 FQGNSA. Trimming removed 3 bases from V and 6 bases from J, with 11 bases in between. The CDR3 DNA is TGTGCCAGCAGCTTGAGGGGCGAAAAGACCCAGTACTTC. It translates to CASSLRGEKTQYF.

This chain links TRBV28 with TRBJ2-2; D remains ambiguous. CDR3 size: 14 residues. The V end was cut by 8 bases, the J end by 0 bases, with 10 bases between. Germline CDR1 is MDHEN and CDR2 is SYDVKM. The CDR3 DNA reads TGTGCCAGCTCGGACCGAACGAACACCGGGGAGCTGTTTTTT. Translated, it gives CASSDRTNTGELFF.

This clonotype was observed a few times. V and J are TRBV21-1 and TRBJ2-7; the listed D gene, TRBD1, was not tested against the DNA. TRBV21-1 is a pseudogene. The CDR3 totals 14 residues. The CDR3 nucleotides read TGTGCCAGCAGCAAAGTGGGACGGGCAGACGAGCAGTACGTC. This translates into CASSKVGRADEQYV.

This chain joins TRBV7-9 and TRBJ1-1; 7 positions match TRBD1. CDR3 length equals 15 residues. The V gene's germline CDR1 is SEHNR and CDR2 FQNEAQ (reference sequence). Trimming at V came to 5 bases and at J to 3 bases, leaving 9 bases not matched to a gene. Written as DNA, the CDR3 is TGTGCCAGCAGCGCGCCGACAGGGCGGGACACTGAAGCTTTCTTT. Translated, it gives CASSAPTGRDTEAFF.

This clonotype appeared a few times. The chain links TRBV6-1 to TRBJ1-5; 9 positions agree with TRBD1. The J segment lost 5 bases and the V segment lost 3 bases, leaving 8 bases of the junction unmatched. Looked up from germline, CDR1 is MNHNS and CDR2 is SASEGT. The CDR3 has 16 amino acids. CDR3 loop: CASSDPGQGRDQPQHF. CDR3 coding DNA: TGTGCCAGCAGTGACCCCGGACAGGGGAGGGATCAGCCCCAGCATTTT.

On this clonotype: As the CDR3 is not closed by the conserved phenylalanine or tryptophan, this likely results from a read error. V is TRBV18 and J is TRBJ1-4; D is perhaps TRBD1 (6 bases). Germline values: CDR1 KGHSH, CDR2 LQKENI. The V gene lost 3 bases and the J gene lost 8 bases, with 19 bases spanning the gap. The length of the CDR3 is 16 residues. The CDR3 loop reads CASSPSIDRSPEKLFS. The CDR3 DNA sequence: TGTGCCAGCTCACCCTCTATCGACAGGAGTCCCGAAAAACTGTTTTCT.

This clonotype has just a few counts. The chain recombines TRBV12-5 with TRBJ2-5; 7 nucleotides match TRBD2. CDR3 length equals 13 residues. Trimming at V came to 5 bases and at J to 5 bases, leaving 5 bases not matched to a gene. Germline CDR1 is LGHNT and CDR2 is FRNRAP. For the CDR3, the DNA is TGTGCTAGTGGTAGGGAGGGAGGGGAGACCCAGTACTTC. Its protein product is CASGREGGETQYF.

J is TRBJ1-1 and V is TRBV9, with D hard to call. Looked up from germline, CDR1 is SGDLS and CDR2 is YYNGEE. The germline V and J ends were trimmed by 0 bases and 5 bases, with 8 bases remaining between them. The CDR3 length is 13 residues. CDR3 sequence reads: CASSVAVATEAFF. Written as DNA, the CDR3 is TGTGCCAGCAGCGTAGCGGTGGCTACTGAAGCTTTCTTT.

This clonotype occurred a few times. The chain has TRBV2 and TRBJ1-2, with D maybe TRBD1 (5 bases). The CDR3 spans 14 residues. Germline CDR1 and CDR2: SNHLY and FYNNEI. Deletions cut 2 bases from V and 3 bases from J, with 10 bases between. CDR3 bases: TGTGCCAGCAGTGAATACGAGGGGCACTATGGCTACACCTTC. Translating gives CASSEYEGHYGYTF.